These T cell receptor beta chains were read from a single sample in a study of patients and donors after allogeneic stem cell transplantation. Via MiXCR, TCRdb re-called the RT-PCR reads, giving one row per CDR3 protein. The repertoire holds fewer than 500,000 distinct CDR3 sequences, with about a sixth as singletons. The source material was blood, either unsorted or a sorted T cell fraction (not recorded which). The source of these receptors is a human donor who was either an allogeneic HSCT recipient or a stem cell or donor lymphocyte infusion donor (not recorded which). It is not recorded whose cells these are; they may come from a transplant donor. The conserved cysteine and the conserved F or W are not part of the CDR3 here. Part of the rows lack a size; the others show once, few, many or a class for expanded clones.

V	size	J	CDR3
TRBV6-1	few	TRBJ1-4	ASSDPQGTNEKLF
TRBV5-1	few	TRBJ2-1	ASSSGGTNDNEQF
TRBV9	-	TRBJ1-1	ASSVAGRDGAF
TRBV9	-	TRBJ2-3	ASTAGGPTDTQY
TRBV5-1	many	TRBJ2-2	ASTGPNTGELF
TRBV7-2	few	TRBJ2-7	ASSLGDIEQY
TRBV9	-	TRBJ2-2	ASSVSETGTNTGELF
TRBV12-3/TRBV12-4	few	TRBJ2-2	ASSWDRETGELF
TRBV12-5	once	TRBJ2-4	ASGLRTVRENIQY
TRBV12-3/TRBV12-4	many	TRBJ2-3	ASSSGQGVTDTQY
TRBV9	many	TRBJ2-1	ASSVDLAGSTYNEQF
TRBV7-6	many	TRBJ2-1	ASSLEGTPSSYNEQF
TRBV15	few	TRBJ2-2	ATSRDWYGREVTGELF
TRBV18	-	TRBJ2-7	ASSPFGTPYEQY
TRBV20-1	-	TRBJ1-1	SARDLKELGGRAF
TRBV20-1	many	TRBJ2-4	SASGLNLGDIQY
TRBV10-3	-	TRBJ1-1	AISESMPSEAF
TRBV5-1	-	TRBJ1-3	ASSLEGGGNTIY
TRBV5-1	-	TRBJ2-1	ASSPGLAGKYEQF
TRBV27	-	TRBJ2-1	ASSARTDNEQF
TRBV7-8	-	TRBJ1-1	ASSHYRQANTEAF
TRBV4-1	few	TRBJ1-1	ASSQAHPNTEAF
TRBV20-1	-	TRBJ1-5	SAMGKQGSNQPQH